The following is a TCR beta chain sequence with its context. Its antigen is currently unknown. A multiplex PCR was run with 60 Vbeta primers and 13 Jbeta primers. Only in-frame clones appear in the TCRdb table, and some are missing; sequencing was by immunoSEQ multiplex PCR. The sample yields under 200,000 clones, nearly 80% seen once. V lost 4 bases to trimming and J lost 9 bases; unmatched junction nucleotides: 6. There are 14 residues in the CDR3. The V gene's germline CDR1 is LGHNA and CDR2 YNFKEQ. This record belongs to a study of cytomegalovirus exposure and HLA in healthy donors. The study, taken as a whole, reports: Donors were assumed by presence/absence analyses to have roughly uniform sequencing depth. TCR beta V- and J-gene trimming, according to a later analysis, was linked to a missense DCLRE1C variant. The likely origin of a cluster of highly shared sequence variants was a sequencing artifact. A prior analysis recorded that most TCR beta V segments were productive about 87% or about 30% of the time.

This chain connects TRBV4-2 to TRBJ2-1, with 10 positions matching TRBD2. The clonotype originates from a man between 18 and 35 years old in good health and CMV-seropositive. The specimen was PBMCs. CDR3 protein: CASSLSSGRGEQFF. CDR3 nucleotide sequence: TGTGCCAGCAGCCTCTCTAGCGGGAGAGGTGAGCAGTTCTTC.